The 27 T cell receptor beta chains given below trace back to one sample, sequenced in a study of CD8+ T cells in alopecia areata. Extraction of RNA preceded its reverse transcription into cDNA, which served as the sequencing template. Libraries were prepared by immunoSEQ multiplex PCR; TCRdb keeps only in-frame clonotypes and omits some of them. The sample lists about 170,000 clones, approximately 65% occurring once. Here the sequenced sample was CD8+ T cells sorted from blood, taken at week 0. These receptors were collected from a human donor with alopecia areata.

This chain connects TRBV13 to TRBJ2-2, with a weak D call TRBD1 (6 bases). The CDR3 spans 14 residues. The germline CDR1 and CDR2 sequences are PRHDT and FYEKMQ (reference sequence). Deletions cut 3 bases from V and 3 bases from J, with 8 bases between. The CDR3 sequence: CASSFRQDTGELFF. In nucleotides, the CDR3 is TGTGCCAGCAGCTTCCGACAGGACACCGGGGAGCTGTTTTTT.

A remark on this clone: This same CDR3 is encoded by further DNA sequences in the sample. The rearrangement links TRBV5-1 to TRBJ2-7, with 8 bases aligning to TRBD1. In germline, CDR1 is SGHRS, CDR2 YFSETQ. The V and J ends lost 4 bases and 3 bases, in that order; junction bases with no gene match: 3. This CDR3 is built from 13 residues. The CDR3 spells CASSPTGGYEQYF. The CDR3 DNA reads TGCGCCAGCAGCCCTACAGGGGGCTACGAGCAGTACTTC.

The V call is TRBV4-1, the J call TRBJ1-1; unclear D gene. The CDR3 length is 13 residues. Germline V gives CDR1 MGHRA, CDR2 YSYEKL. Trimming took off 0 bases at V and 10 bases at J, with 12 bases between the two ends. CDR3 nucleotide sequence: TGCGCCAGCAGCCAAGATAGCGGGGAGGGAGCTTTCTTT. This encodes CASSQDSGEGAFF.

V is TRBV9 and J is TRBJ2-3, with D maybe TRBD1 (7 bases). Germline loops: CDR1 SGDLS, CDR2 YYNGEE. V lost 3 bases and J lost 0, with 14 bases in between. The CDR3 spans 16 residues. The chain's CDR3 is CASSAEGGQSTDTQYF. For the CDR3, the DNA is TGTGCCAGCAGCGCCGAGGGGGGACAGAGCACAGATACGCAGTATTTT.

This clone was counted a few times. The CDR3: CASSFLGMNTEAFF. As DNA, the CDR3 is TGTGCCAGCAGCTTCTTAGGGATGAACACTGAAGCTTTCTTT. This chain links TRBV7-9 with TRBJ1-1, with unresolved D. The V and J ends lost 3 bases and 0 bases respectively, with 8 bases between them. Germline CDR1 reads SEHNR; CDR2 reads FQNEAQ (reference sequence). The CDR3 is 14 residues long.

This clone was observed a handful of times. Here the CDR3 reads CASSQDGAENQPQHF. CDR3 nucleotides: TGTGCCAGCAGCCAAGACGGGGCCGAAAATCAGCCCCAGCATTTT. The chain employs TRBV4-2 and TRBJ1-5; a weak D match, TRBD1 (5 bases). The germline gives CDR1 LGHNA, CDR2 YNFKEQ. CDR3 length equals 15 residues. Deletions cut 0 bases from V and 4 bases from J, with 10 bases between.

This chain joins TRBV13 and TRBJ2-2; TRBD2 aligns across 9 bases. The germline V gene encodes CDR1 PRHDT and CDR2 FYEKMQ (reference sequence). This CDR3 region has 16 residues. V trimming: 1 base; J trimming: 3 bases; junction bases outside the gene matches: 3. The CDR3 loop is CASSLVLAGYTGELFF. DNA for the CDR3: TGTGCCAGCAGCTTAGTGCTAGCGGGGTACACCGGGGAGCTGTTTTTT.

The chain combines TRBV15 with TRBJ2-5; the D is unclear. From germline, CDR1 is LNHNV and CDR2 YYDKDF (reference sequence). CDR3 length: 15 residues. Trimming removed 0 bases from V and 5 bases from J, with 13 bases in between. The CDR3: CATSRDHVGIETQYF. CDR3 in DNA: TGTGCCACCAGCAGAGATCACGTAGGGATCGAGACCCAGTACTTC.

This rearrangement joins TRBV7-9 to TRBJ2-7; possibly TRBD1 or TRBD2 for D (5 bases each). V gave up 5 bases and J gave up 2 bases, with 13 bases separating them. Per the germline V gene, CDR1 is SEHNR and CDR2 is FQNEAQ (reference sequence). The CDR3 loop spans 14 amino acids. CDR3 DNA: TGTGCCAGCAGCGCCGGGGACGGAACCTACGAGCAGTACTTC. It yields the protein CASSAGDGTYEQYF.

The chain joins TRBV5-1 to TRBJ2-1; 11 bases match TRBD2. Germline values: CDR1 SGHRS, CDR2 YFSETQ. The CDR3 has 16 residues. J gave up 3 bases and V 4 bases, and 6 bases lay outside the gene matches. The CDR3 loop reads CASSTRLAGIYNEQFF. DNA for the CDR3: TGCGCCAGCAGCACCCGACTAGCGGGGATCTACAATGAGCAGTTCTTC.

The chain recombines TRBV18 with TRBJ2-1; no definite D call. Germline lookup yields CDR1 KGHSH and CDR2 LQKENI. V lost 3 bases, J lost 9 bases, and 9 bases lay in between. The CDR3 runs 12 residues. The DNA of the CDR3 is TGTGCCAGCTCACCGGACCTTGTTGAGCAGTTCTTC. This sequence encodes CASSPDLVEQFF.

This clone was detected a few times. The J gene is TRBJ2-3, the V gene TRBV4-1; 7 bases agree with TRBD2. Germline V gene sequence: CDR1 MGHRA, CDR2 YSYEKL. V was clipped by 4 bases and J by 3 bases; unmatched bases: 13. The CDR3 consists of 17 residues. For the CDR3, the DNA is TGCGCCAGCAGCCTCGTAGCGGGCCCGTCAAATACAGATACGCAGTATTTT. Translation: CASSLVAGPSNTDTQYF.

The genes are TRBV29-1 and TRBJ2-1, with D tentatively TRBD1 (6 bases). V was trimmed by 3 bases and J by 9 bases, leaving 9 bases between them. Looked up from germline, CDR1 is SQVTM and CDR2 is ANQGSEA. The CDR3 extends over 11 amino acids. This chain's CDR3 is CSVDRGVEQFF. CDR3 bases: TGCAGCGTTGACAGGGGAGTTGAGCAGTTCTTC.

This rearrangement joins TRBV7-9 to TRBJ1-1, with TRBD1 matching 7 bases. V lost 9 bases and J lost 6; bases outside the gene matches: 13. Germline V gives CDR1 SEHNR, CDR2 FQNEAQ (reference sequence). The length of the CDR3 is 14 residues. DNA of the CDR3: TGTGCCAGTGGGAACTTTGGGACAGCCCCTGAAGCTTTCTTT. It is translated as CASGNFGTAPEAFF.

This chain uses TRBV29-1 with TRBJ2-3; TRBD2 matches at 10 bases. Germline CDR1 reads SQVTM; CDR2 reads ANQGSEA. The CDR3 runs 17 residues. Unmatched junction bases numbered 13, after V lost 7 bases and J lost 0 bases. The CDR3 region has the DNA TGCAGCGCTGCGATATGGCTAGCGGGGGCCAGCACAGATACGCAGTATTTT. Protein: CSAAIWLAGASTDTQYF.

The chain joins TRBV4-1 to TRBJ2-7; D not certain. The CDR3 runs to 12 residues. Germline CDR1 is MGHRA and CDR2 is YSYEKL. The V gene lost 0 bases and the J gene lost 7 bases, with 7 bases spanning the gap. CDR3 DNA: TGCGCCAGCAGCCAAGATCTGAGGGAGCAGTACTTC. It specifies CASSQDLREQYF.

This clone came up a few times. The rearrangement links TRBV2 to TRBJ1-4, with D hard to call. This CDR3 is built from 16 residues. CDR1 is SNHLY, CDR2 FYNNEI, per germline. V was trimmed by 3 bases and J by 7 bases, leaving 18 bases between them. CDR3 amino acids: CASSDVGSDMGEKLFF. Here the CDR3 DNA reads TGTGCCAGCAGTGATGTGGGGTCTGACATGGGTGAAAAACTGTTTTTT.

This chain uses TRBV27 with TRBJ1-2, with 7 bases lining up with TRBD1. Germline V gene sequence: CDR1 MNHEY, CDR2 SMNVEV (reference sequence). J gave up 3 bases and V 4 bases, and 2 bases lay outside the gene matches. The CDR3 length is 13 residues. As DNA, the CDR3 is TGTGCCAGCAGTTCGGGACAGTACTATGGCTACACCTTC. This encodes CASSSGQYYGYTF.

Notes on this clone: The junction does not match germline at one end; this may be a read error. This chain uses TRBV7-7 with TRBJ2-2; 9 positions agree with TRBD1. The CDR3 runs to 15 residues. Germline assignment: CDR1 SSHAT and CDR2 FNYEAQ (reference sequence). DNA of the CDR3: TGTGCTAGCAGGCCCGGACAGGGGTGGTCCGGGGAGCTGTTTTTT. It specifies CASRPGQGWSGELFF.

The rearrangement joins TRBV7-2 to TRBJ1-5; possible D gene TRBD1, 5 bases. CDR3 length: 16 residues. V lost 0 bases to trimming and J lost 0 bases, with 9 bases between them. Germline-derived CDR1 and CDR2 are SGHTA and FQGNSA. CDR3 coding DNA: TGTGCCAGCAGCTTAGCATCCGGGGGTAGCAATCAGCCCCAGCATTTT. The encoded protein is CASSLASGGSNQPQHF.

The gene calls are TRBV29-1 and TRBJ1-2; D remains unclear. Germline V gives CDR1 SQVTM, CDR2 ANQGSEA. The V end was cut by 1 base, the J end by 5 bases, with 8 bases between. The CDR3 has 12 residues. Here the CDR3 reads CSVEGQLYGYTF. In DNA, the CDR3 is TGCAGCGTTGAAGGGCAGCTGTATGGCTACACCTTC.

This clone was observed a handful of times. V usage is TRBV5-6 and J usage is TRBJ1-1; D is unresolved. This CDR3 contains 13 residues. Looked up from germline, CDR1 is SGHDT and CDR2 is YYEEEE. V was pared by 0 bases and J by 8 bases, with 11 bases between. The CDR3 loop reads CASSLGWAGEAFF. The CDR3 region has the DNA TGTGCCAGCAGCTTGGGGTGGGCAGGAGAAGCTTTCTTT.

The chain links TRBV2 to TRBJ1-5, with TRBD1 matching 10 bases. Trimming at V came to 3 bases and at J to 4 bases, leaving 6 bases not matched to a gene. The CDR3 length is 16 residues. Germline assignment: CDR1 SNHLY and CDR2 FYNNEI. CDR3 protein: CASSEGDRGHNQPQHF. The CDR3, as DNA: TGTGCCAGCAGTGAGGGCGACAGGGGGCATAATCAGCCCCAGCATTTT.

The V call is TRBV5-4, the J call TRBJ2-5; 12 bases fit TRBD1. Germline trimming cut 4 bases from V and 1 base from J; bases unmatched to any gene: 8. The CDR3 sequence is 17 residues long. The germline gives CDR1 SGHNT, CDR2 YYREEE (reference sequence). The CDR3 DNA sequence: TGTGCCAGCAGCACGGGACAGGGGGCCGCGACCCAAGAGACCCAGTACTTC. Translation gives CASSTGQGAATQETQYF.

V gene TRBV18 combines with J gene TRBJ2-3; TRBD1 might be the D (6 bases). The CDR3 contains 14 residues. The V gene's germline CDR1 is KGHSH and CDR2 LQKENI. V was cut by 3 bases and J by 2 bases, with 9 bases left in between. The chain's CDR3 is CASSPTGFTDTQYF. The CDR3 DNA reads TGTGCCAGCTCACCTACAGGGTTCACAGATACGCAGTATTTT.

The V call is TRBV7-9, the J call TRBJ2-3; 13 bases agree with TRBD2. Trimming at V came to 5 bases and at J to 0 bases, leaving 5 bases not matched to a gene. The germline V gene has CDR1 SEHNR and CDR2 FQNEAQ (reference sequence). The CDR3 contains 17 residues. In nucleotides, the CDR3 is TGTGCCAGCAGCCCCGGGACTAGCGGGGTTAGCACAGATACGCAGTATTTT. Translation gives CASSPGTSGVSTDTQYF.

The chain has TRBV30 and TRBJ2-6, with 10 nucleotides matching TRBD1. The CDR3 is 18 residues long. Germline V gene lookup returns CDR1 GTSNPN and CDR2 SVGIG (reference sequence). The V and J ends lost 0 bases and 2 bases, in that order; junction bases with no gene match: 7. DNA for the CDR3: TGTGCCTGGAGTGTTCCGGGGACAGGGGCCCCTGGGGCCAACGTCCTGACTTTC. It specifies CAWSVPGTGAPGANVLTF.